This record looks at one TCR beta chain sequence and its context. CDR1 and CDR2 (germline): LGHNT, FRNRAP. The CDR3 totals 17 residues. V shed 2 bases and J 2 bases; nucleotides not matched to a gene: 7. This record belongs to a study of blood T cell repertoires in COVID-19. In the study overall: PBMCs, B-cell-depleted T cells, or T cells were the source of the cDNA or gDNA that made up the material.

The study recruited people aged about 18 to 90 years across about two dozen US areas. In the original workflow: Quantification of nucleated cells was approximated via reference gene primer amplification. Assay: immunoSEQ multiplex PCR; the TCRdb copy retains only in-frame clones and omits some. D and trimming were read from the DNA, whereas the V and J calls and clone size are those reported in that table. The table includes 400,000 to 450,000 clones, 90% detected once. The sequencing sample was made of PBMCs or T cells enriched from blood (not recorded which). The chain uses TRBV12-5 and TRBJ2-1, with 9 nucleotides matching TRBD2. The clonotype originates from a man between 18 and 35 years old who had recovered from COVID-19. Written as DNA, the CDR3 is TGTGCTAGTGGTTTGCCCGTTAGCGGGAGTGCCTACAATGAGCAGTTCTTC. The encoded protein is CASGLPVSGSAYNEQFF.